Following are 11 T cell receptor beta chains from one sample sequenced in a study of breast tumors, draining lymph nodes, adjacent tissues. In TCRdb, the multiplex PCR reads were re-called with MiXCR into one record per CDR3 protein. The data contain about 230,000 distinct CDR3 sequences, approximately 30% of them singletons. Breast cancer patients provided tissue from their axillary draining lymph nodes. The sample comprised axillary lymph node tissue. All receptors derive from a female donor with breast cancer. Some clones in this sample may be carry-over from other donors' samples.

This clonotype was seen repeatedly, ten times or more. The chain links TRBV20-1 to TRBJ2-7, with D possibly matching TRBD2 (5 bases). Germline V lookup: CDR1 DFQATT, CDR2 SNEGSKA (reference sequence). This CDR3 has 14 residues. Trimming stripped 6 bases from V and 3 bases from J, with 18 bases between. The CDR3, as DNA: TGCAGTGCCGCGACTTTAGGAGGTATCTACGAGCAGTACTTC. Translation: CSAATLGGIYEQYF.

This clonotype appeared many times. This could be a read error, since a much larger clone is one nucleotide away. The gene calls are TRBV20-1 and TRBJ1-2; 7 bases align to TRBD1. The CDR3 extends over 13 amino acids. Germline V gene data show CDR1 as DFQATT and CDR2 as SNEGSKA (reference sequence). CDR3 sequence (DNA): TGCAGTGCTAGAGGTCAGGGGGGCTATGCCTACACCTTC. Translation: CSARGQGGYAYTF.

The table lists this clonotype with many counts. The rearrangement uses TRBV20-1 and TRBJ2-7, with 8 bases matching TRBD2. With V trimmed by 5 bases and J by 1 base, 4 bases remained unmatched. This CDR3 has 13 amino acids. Germline V gives CDR1 DFQATT, CDR2 SNEGSKA (reference sequence). The CDR3 nucleotides are TGCAGTGCTTGGGAGCGGGAGTCCTACGAGCAGTACTTC. This codes for CSAWERESYEQYF.

This clonotype was picked up many times. The V gene is TRBV3-1, the J gene TRBJ2-7; 8 nucleotides line up with TRBD1. The CDR3 is made up of 12 amino acids. The germline gives CDR1 LGHDT, CDR2 YNNKEL (reference sequence). V shed 8 bases and J 6 bases; nucleotides not matched to a gene: 6. The CDR3 protein is CASGGTGSEQYF. In DNA form, the CDR3 reads TGTGCCAGCGGGGGGACAGGTAGCGAGCAGTACTTC.

With regard to this clonotype: A much more abundant neighbour one base away suggests this may be a read error. The V gene is TRBV11-3, the J gene TRBJ2-5; possible D gene TRBD2, 5 bases. CDR1 SGHNT and CDR2 YENEEA come from the germline V gene. V was pared by 3 bases and J by 7 bases, with 12 bases between. The CDR3 loop spans 13 amino acids. The CDR3 DNA sequence: TGTGCCAGCAGCTTCCAACTAGGCGCGACCCAGTACTTC. Protein: CASSFQLGATQYF.

This clonotype was observed a handful of times. Given a much more abundant clone one base away, this may be a read error. The chain couples TRBV9 to TRBJ1-2, with 7 bases identical to TRBD1. Germline values: CDR1 SGDLS, CDR2 YYNGEE. The junction had 4 bases not matched to a gene; V was cut back by 0 bases and J by 8 bases. This CDR3 has 13 residues. Here the CDR3 reads CASSVGTGAGYTF. The DNA of the CDR3 is TGTGCCAGCAGCGTAGGTACAGGGGCCGGCTACACCTTC.

This clonotype showed up many times. The rearrangement links TRBV5-1 to TRBJ2-3, with 12 bases that match TRBD2. CDR1 and CDR2 (germline): SGHRS, YFSETQ. The CDR3 has 15 amino acids. V was pared by 6 bases and J by 3 bases, with 5 bases of the junction left unmatched. In DNA, the CDR3 is TGCGCCAGCACCCTAGCGGGAGGGGTTACAGATACGCAGTATTTT. Translated: CASTLAGGVTDTQYF.

This clonotype showed up many times. The chain has TRBV11-2 and TRBJ1-3; TRBD1 is a possible D gene (6 bases). V gave up 2 bases and J gave up 4 bases, with 9 bases separating them. The length of the CDR3 is 14 residues. Germline CDR1 and CDR2: SGHAT and FQNNGV. DNA for the CDR3: TGTGCCAGCAGCTTATGGGGGCTCGGAAACACCATATATTTT. The encoded protein is CASSLWGLGNTIYF.

This clonotype has at least ten counts. The V gene is TRBV7-3, the J gene TRBJ1-5; D unclear. Germline lookup yields CDR1 SGHTA and CDR2 FQGTGA. The CDR3 runs to 15 residues. V was pared by 5 bases and J by 6 bases, with 17 bases between. The CDR3 DNA is TGTGCCAGCAGCCCACACCACGGTCCGGGTCAGCCCCAGCATTTT. This gives the protein CASSPHHGPGQPQHF.

The chain employs TRBV6-5 and TRBJ2-3, with 7 bases that match TRBD2. CDR3 length equals 14 residues. J gave up 1 base and V 6 bases, and 4 bases lay outside the gene matches. CDR1 is MNHEY and CDR2 is SVGAGI in the germline V gene. The CDR3: CASRPAGGTDTQYF. The CDR3 DNA is TGTGCCAGCAGACCTGCGGGGGGCACAGATACGCAGTATTTT.

This chain uses TRBV2 with TRBJ1-6; 9 bases map to TRBD1. V gave up 5 bases and J gave up 7 bases; unmatched junction bases: 6. Germline lookup yields CDR1 SNHLY and CDR2 FYNNEI. The CDR3 loop spans 15 amino acids. This CDR3 reads CASSFGQGYNSPLHF. The DNA of the CDR3 is TGTGCCAGCAGTTTCGGACAGGGGTACAATTCACCCCTCCACTTT.